The clone carrying this TCR beta chain turned up a few times. This sample stems from a study of shared clonotypes between healthy human individuals. Study-level information: Three CD4 naive, three CD4 memory, two CD8 naive and one CD8 memory plate were used per donor.

The CDR3 totals 15 residues. Looked up from germline, CDR1 is SGHRS and CDR2 is YFSETQ. Germline trimming cut 4 bases from V and 4 bases from J; bases unmatched to any gene: 8. CD45RO-negative CD8 cells positively selected for CCR7 made up the naive population, which excluded terminally differentiated effector memory CD45RA+ cells. Replicate sorted-subset PCRs were loaded with around 220 ng DNA, roughly 33,000 T cell genomes. Produced via immunoSEQ multiplex PCR; TCRdb's table is partial and in-frame only. The table lists about 2.1 million clones, around 93% of them singletons. The gene calls are TRBV5-1 and TRBJ2-7; 10 bases agree with TRBD2. This TCR derives from a man in his late teens or twenties in good health. Some clones in this sample may be carry-over from other donors' samples. Material for sequencing was naive CD8+ T cells from PBMCs. The CDR3 region has the DNA TGCGCCAGCAGCGCCTCTAGCGGGAGATCTTACGAGCAGTACTTC. It encodes CASSASSGRSYEQYF.